Below, one T cell receptor (beta chain) is given with its context. The V segment lost 3 bases and the J segment 5 bases; nucleotides outside the gene matches: 5. This CDR3 is 14 amino acids long. The germline CDR1 and CDR2 sequences are MDHEN and SYDVKM. This entry belongs to a study of blood T cell repertoires in COVID-19. Study-wide background: COVID-19 samples, acute and convalescent, were from the United States, Italy and Spain.

Generated by immunoSEQ multiplex PCR, the TCRdb table keeps only in-frame clones and is missing some. This table has 370,000 or so clones, more than 65% appearing once. The specimen sequenced was peripheral blood. The receptor's source is a human donor with acute or convalescent COVID-19. The donor label of this sample is uncertain. The chain uses TRBV28 and TRBJ2-5; 8 bases are shared with TRBD2. CDR3 sequence: CASSFGGAWETQYF. The CDR3, as DNA: TGTGCCAGCAGTTTCGGGGGGGCCTGGGAGACCCAGTACTTC. Full variable domain (missing parts from reference TRBV28 and TRBJ2-5): DVKVTQSSRYLVKRTGEKVFLECVQDMDHENMFWYRQDPGLGLRLIYFSYDVKMKEKGDIPEGYSVSREKKERFSLILESASTNQTSMYLCASSFGGAWETQYFGPGTRLLVL.